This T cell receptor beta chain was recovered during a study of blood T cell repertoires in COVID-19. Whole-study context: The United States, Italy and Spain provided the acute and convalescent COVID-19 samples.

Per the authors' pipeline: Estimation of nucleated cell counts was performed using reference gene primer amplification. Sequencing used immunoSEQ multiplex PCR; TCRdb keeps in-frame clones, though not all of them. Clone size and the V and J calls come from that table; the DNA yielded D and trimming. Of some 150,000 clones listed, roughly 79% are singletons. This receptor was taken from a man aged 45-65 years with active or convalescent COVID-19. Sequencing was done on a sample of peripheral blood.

This chain's CDR3 is CASSVGLAGGYTGELFF. The DNA of the CDR3 is TGTGCCAGCAGCGTAGGACTAGCGGGAGGTTACACCGGGGAGCTGTTTTTT. V and J are TRBV9 and TRBJ2-2, with 13 bases matching TRBD2. Germline loops: CDR1 SGDLS, CDR2 YYNGEE. The trim removed 0 bases at V and 3 bases at J, leaving 2 bases unmatched. CDR3 size: 17 residues.